The entry below describes one T cell receptor beta chain. The antigen remains unidentified. V was cut by 6 bases and J by 5 bases, with 18 bases left in between. CDR1 LNHDA and CDR2 SQIVND come from the germline V gene (reference sequence). The CDR3 totals 15 residues. This entry belongs to a study of cytomegalovirus exposure and HLA in healthy donors. General study points: Most TCR sequences were rare, but some public TCRs occurred in many donors.

Primers included in the PCR were 60 Vbeta and 13 Jbeta primers. Method: immunoSEQ multiplex PCR; TCRdb's copy keeps in-frame clones and lacks some. The table shows some 150,000 clones, with roughly 80% occurring only once. The origin of this receptor is a man aged 25-45 years in good health and CMV-seropositive. The specimen was PBMCs. The rearrangement joins TRBV19 to TRBJ2-3; D might be TRBD2 (7 bases). CDR3 sequence reads: CASSTGGQGGDTQYF. The CDR3 bases are TGTGCCAGTAGCACCGGGGGGCAGGGAGGAGATACGCAGTATTTT.